These 32 T cell receptor beta chains came from one sample sequenced in a study of blood T cell repertoires in COVID-19. Generated by immunoSEQ multiplex PCR, the TCRdb table keeps only in-frame clones and is missing some. The sample consists of some 43,000 clones, approximately 84% of them appearing once. The sample consisted of peripheral blood. These TCRs come from a man aged 50 to 59 with active COVID-19.

The chain links TRBV5-1 to TRBJ2-3; TRBD1 agrees at 9 bases. This CDR3 comprises 16 residues. Per germline, CDR1 SGHRS and CDR2 YFSETQ. V was clipped by 1 base and J by 3 bases; unmatched bases: 6. Here the CDR3 reads CASSLSGTGRTDTQYF. In DNA, the CDR3 is TGCGCCAGCAGCTTGTCCGGGACAGGGCGTACAGATACGCAGTATTTT.

The chain couples TRBV3-1 (or the pseudogene TRBV3-2) to TRBJ1-5, with 9 bases matching TRBD1. The V segment lost 5 bases and the J segment 4 bases; nucleotides outside the gene matches: 9. The CDR3 sequence is 16 residues long. The germline V gene encodes CDR1 LGHDT and CDR2 YNNKEL (reference sequence). CDR3 nucleotides: TGTGCCAGCAGCTTCGGGACAGGGATGATTAATCAGCCCCAGCATTTT. This codes for CASSFGTGMINQPQHF.

The chain carries TRBV30 and TRBJ1-2; unclear D gene. V was trimmed by 5 bases and J by 2 bases, leaving 3 bases between them. The CDR3 runs to 10 residues. Germline assignment: CDR1 GTSNPN and CDR2 SVGIG (reference sequence). CDR3 protein: CAWLNYGYTF. For the CDR3, the DNA is TGTGCCTGGTTAAACTATGGCTACACCTTC.

This chain connects TRBV11-2 to TRBJ2-7; 10 bases map to TRBD1. CDR1 is SGHAT and CDR2 is FQNNGV in the germline V gene. V was clipped by 2 bases and J by 2 bases; unmatched bases: 6. The CDR3 contains 16 residues. CDR3 sequence reads: CASSLSLTGGPYEQYF. DNA of the CDR3: TGTGCCAGCAGCTTATCCCTGACAGGGGGCCCCTACGAGCAGTACTTC.

The chain links TRBV28 to TRBJ1-4; 8 bases align to TRBD1. The junction had 4 bases not matched to a gene; V was cut back by 4 bases and J by 3 bases. Germline CDR1 reads MDHEN; CDR2 reads SYDVKM. CDR3 length: 15 amino acids. The CDR3 DNA reads TGTGCCAGCAGTTCAGGGGGCGAAGCTAATGAAAAACTGTTTTTT. Protein product: CASSSGGEANEKLFF.

This chain joins TRBV13 and TRBJ1-1, with D uncertain. This CDR3 region has 12 residues. The V end was cut by 6 bases, the J end by 1 base, with 6 bases between. In germline, CDR1 is PRHDT, CDR2 FYEKMQ (reference sequence). The CDR3 coding sequence is TGTGCCAGCAGGAGAAAGAACACTGAAGCTTTCTTT. This sequence encodes CASRRKNTEAFF. Complete variable domain (other parts from reference TRBV13 and TRBJ1-1): AAGVIQSPRHLIKEKRETATLKCYPIPRHDTVYWYQQGPGQDPQFLISFYEKMQSDKGSIPDRFSAQQFSDYHSELNMSSLELGDSALYFCASRRKNTEAFFGQGTRLTVV.

V gene TRBV4-1 combines with J gene TRBJ2-3, with TRBD1 matching over 10 bases. Trimming at V came to 1 base and at J to 4 bases, leaving 5 bases not matched to a gene. The CDR3 consists of 16 residues. Germline values: CDR1 MGHRA, CDR2 YSYEKL. CDR3 sequence (DNA): TGCGCCAGCAGCCAAGGGGGACAGGGGTTCCCAGATACGCAGTATTTT. This encodes CASSQGGQGFPDTQYF.

The chain recombines TRBV12-5 with TRBJ2-3; tentative D call: TRBD2 (6 bases). Germline V gives CDR1 LGHNT, CDR2 FRNRAP. V gave up 6 bases and J gave up 3 bases, with 16 bases separating them. The CDR3 loop spans 15 amino acids. CDR3 in DNA: TGTGCTAGTGGCCTTGGGGACTTTTCTACAGATACGCAGTATTTT. Amino acids: CASGLGDFSTDTQYF.

The chain combines TRBV4-3 with TRBJ2-1; TRBD1 matches at 7 bases. The junction had 4 bases not matched to a gene; V was cut back by 0 bases and J by 8 bases. This CDR3 is 14 amino acids long. Looked up from germline, CDR1 is LGHNA and CDR2 is YSLEER. The CDR3 region has the DNA TGCGCCAGCAGCCAAGATGACAGGGACGATGAGCAGTTCTTC. Its protein product is CASSQDDRDDEQFF.

CDR3 region: CASRTTGDYGYTF. In DNA, the CDR3 is TGTGCCAGCAGGACTACAGGGGACTATGGCTACACCTTC. This chain links TRBV12-3 or TRBV12-4 with TRBJ1-2, with 7 bases matching TRBD1. The J segment lost 3 bases and the V segment lost 6 bases, leaving 4 bases of the junction unmatched. This CDR3 spans 13 amino acids.

This chain uses TRBV7-9 with TRBJ2-3; 8 positions agree with TRBD2. V lost 1 base to trimming and J lost 6 bases; unmatched junction nucleotides: 6. CDR1 SEHNR and CDR2 FQNEAQ come from the germline V gene (reference sequence). CDR3 length equals 15 residues. The CDR3 region has the DNA TGTGCCAGCAGCTTAGTGGGACTAGTAGGGGATACGCAGTATTTT. Residues: CASSLVGLVGDTQYF.

V and J are TRBV6-5 and TRBJ2-2, with 10 bases matching TRBD1. Germline CDR1 reads MNHEY; CDR2 reads SVGAGI. The CDR3 consists of 15 residues. After removal of 10 bases from V and 9 bases from J, the junction contained 14 bases not matched to a gene. This chain's CDR3 is CATAAQGQGGRELFF. The DNA for the CDR3 is TGTGCCACCGCGGCCCAAGGACAGGGGGGCCGGGAGCTGTTTTTT.

The chain is built from TRBV28 and TRBJ1-2, with D possibly matching TRBD1 (6 bases). Trimming took 5 bases from V and 5 from J, leaving 12 bases between them. Germline lookup yields CDR1 MDHEN and CDR2 SYDVKM. The CDR3 has 13 amino acids. CDR3 loop: CASSPGAVYGYTF. The CDR3 bases are TGTGCCAGCAGTCCAGGGGCGGTATATGGCTACACCTTC.

The chain combines TRBV3-1 (or the pseudogene TRBV3-2) with TRBJ1-1; maybe TRBD1 (6 bases). This CDR3 has 11 residues. V dropped 4 bases and J dropped 8 bases, with 8 bases sitting between them. CDR1 is LGHDT, CDR2 YNNKEL, per germline (reference sequence). The CDR3 spells CASSRQAEAFF. CDR3 sequence (DNA): TGTGCCAGCAGCCGACAGGCGGAAGCTTTCTTT.

Written as DNA, the CDR3 is TGTGCCAGCAGTTACAAGACCGGGACAGGGAGTTCACCCCTCCACTTT. This codes for CASSYKTGTGSSPLHF. The chain couples TRBV6-5 to TRBJ1-6; 9 bases are a match to TRBD1. CDR1 is MNHEY, CDR2 SVGAGI, per germline. Trimming removed 2 bases from V and 9 bases from J; junction bases left unmatched: 8. CDR3 length equals 16 residues.

The chain has TRBV2 and TRBJ1-6; no firm D call. CDR1 is SNHLY and CDR2 is FYNNEI in the germline V gene. The CDR3 consists of 14 residues. Deletions cut 0 bases from V and 12 bases from J, with 12 bases between. The CDR3 sequence: CASSEAQWAEPLHF. The DNA for the CDR3 is TGTGCCAGCAGTGAAGCGCAATGGGCCGAACCCCTCCACTTT.

This chain joins TRBV6-6 and TRBJ2-2, with D perhaps TRBD1 (5 bases). V was cut by 2 bases and J by 5 bases, with 12 bases left in between. This CDR3 comprises 15 residues. Germline CDR1 reads MNHNY; CDR2 reads SVGAGI (reference sequence). The CDR3 DNA follows: TGTGCCAGCAGTTACGCCAGGGAAGGAACCGGGGAGCTGTTTTTT. Translation gives CASSYAREGTGELFF.

The V gene is TRBV6-5, the J gene TRBJ2-5; D might be TRBD1 (5 bases). V dropped 6 bases and J dropped 0 bases, with 14 bases sitting between them. Germline-derived CDR1 and CDR2 are MNHEY and SVGAGI. This CDR3 spans 15 amino acids. CDR3 sequence: CASRVTVQYQETQYF. The CDR3 DNA follows: TGTGCCAGCAGGGTGACAGTGCAGTACCAAGAGACCCAGTACTTC.

The chain employs TRBV7-2 and TRBJ2-5; 12 nucleotides line up with TRBD2. Germline CDR1 and CDR2: SGHTA and FQGNSA. The CDR3 covers 16 residues. V lost 3 bases to trimming and J lost 2 bases; unmatched junction nucleotides: 4. In DNA, the CDR3 is TGTGCCAGCAGCTTCCGGACTAGCGGGGCACAAGAGACCCAGTACTTC. Protein: CASSFRTSGAQETQYF.

This clone was seen a handful of times. V is TRBV7-6 and J is TRBJ1-6; D remains ambiguous. V lost 1 base and J lost 6, with 4 bases in between. Germline V CDR1 and CDR2: SGHVS, FNYEAQ. CDR3 length: 13 residues. CDR3 bases: TGTGCCAGCAGCTTAGACAGTAATTCACCCCTCCACTTT. Its translation: CASSLDSNSPLHF.

In its sample, this clone was seen once. The chain is built from TRBV4-3 and TRBJ2-7; 13 nucleotides agree with TRBD2. CDR1 and CDR2 from the germline V gene are LGHNA and YSLEER. The V gene end was trimmed by 0 bases and the J gene end by 4 bases; junction bases not matched to a gene: 9. This CDR3 contains 18 residues. The CDR3 sequence: CASSQDIGLAGAFYEQYF. CDR3 DNA sequence: TGCGCCAGCAGCCAAGATATCGGACTAGCGGGGGCCTTTTACGAGCAGTACTTC.

V gene TRBV7-2 combines with J gene TRBJ2-1; no clear D gene. This CDR3 is 13 amino acids long. CDR1 and CDR2 from the germline V gene are SGHTA and FQGNSA. Trimming stripped 1 base from V and 7 bases from J, with 8 bases between. The CDR3 bases are TGTGCCAGCAGCTTAGGCAGATGGAATGAGCAGTTCTTC. Residues: CASSLGRWNEQFF.

The genes are TRBV5-4 and TRBJ2-5, with 8 positions matching TRBD2. The length of the CDR3 is 15 residues. The V gene end was trimmed by 4 bases and the J gene end by 2 bases; junction bases not matched to a gene: 7. Germline CDR1 SGHNT, CDR2 YYREEE (reference sequence). The CDR3 DNA reads TGTGCCAGCAGCGGGGCTGGGACTAGACAAGAGACCCAGTACTTC. This translates into CASSGAGTRQETQYF. Based on the CDR3 plus reference TRBV5-4 and TRBJ2-5, the full variable domain is ETGVTQSPTHLIKTRGQQVTLRCSSQSGHNTVSWYQQALGQGPQFIFQYYREEENGRGNFPPRFSGLQFPNYSSELNVNALELDDSALYLCASSGAGTRQETQYFGPGTRLLVL.

This chain links TRBV19 with TRBJ2-2; D is possibly TRBD1 (6 bases). Germline values: CDR1 LNHDA, CDR2 SQIVND (reference sequence). The CDR3 totals 15 residues. V was shortened by 6 bases and J by 2 bases, with 13 bases between the two germline ends. CDR3 DNA: TGTGCCAGTAGATCAGGGGCCCCCAACACCGGGGAGCTGTTTTTT. It specifies CASRSGAPNTGELFF.

This clone came up a few times. The gene calls are TRBV10-1 and TRBJ2-1; D not certain. CDR3 size: 16 residues. Trimming removed 0 bases at V and 2 bases at J, with 11 bases between. Germline values: CDR1 WNHNN, CDR2 SYGVQD (reference sequence). The chain's CDR3 is CASSESTTFPYNEQFF. CDR3 DNA sequence: TGCGCCAGCAGTGAGTCCACTACCTTTCCCTACAATGAGCAGTTCTTC.

This clone was seen only once. CDR3 loop: CASSRQYRVLSYNEQFF. The CDR3 bases are TGTGCCAGCAGCCGACAATACAGGGTCCTATCCTACAATGAGCAGTTCTTC. The rearrangement links TRBV27 to TRBJ2-1; D is possibly TRBD1 (6 bases). V dropped 6 bases and J dropped 1 base, with 19 bases sitting between them. The CDR3 has 17 amino acids. Germline lookup yields CDR1 MNHEY and CDR2 SMNVEV (reference sequence).

The chain joins TRBV7-6 to TRBJ1-5, with 11 bases fitting TRBD1. The CDR3 is made up of 17 amino acids. Germline-derived CDR1 and CDR2 are SGHVS and FNYEAQ. With 4 bases clipped from V and 0 bases from J, the junction kept 5 bases outside the gene matches. In DNA, the CDR3 is TGTGCCAGCAGCTCGGACAGGGGGCTGCATAGCAATCAGCCCCAGCATTTT. It codes for CASSSDRGLHSNQPQHF.

J is TRBJ1-1 and V is TRBV6-2 or TRBV6-3, with D hard to call. The CDR3 has 14 residues. Germline lookup yields CDR1 MNHEY and CDR2 SVGEGT. V lost 2 bases and J lost 4, with 11 bases in between. The CDR3 here is CASSYVGAGTEAFF. CDR3 nucleotide sequence: TGTGCCAGCAGTTACGTGGGCGCGGGCACTGAAGCTTTCTTT.

The chain combines TRBV5-1 with TRBJ2-2, with a weak D call TRBD1 (5 bases). This CDR3 contains 13 residues. Trimming left V 0 bases short and J 5 bases short, with 5 bases between. Germline V gene lookup returns CDR1 SGHRS and CDR2 YFSETQ. The DNA for the CDR3 is TGCGCCAGCAGCTTGGAGGGGACCGGGGAGCTGTTTTTT. This sequence encodes CASSLEGTGELFF.

This clone turned up a few times. This chain links TRBV4-3 with TRBJ1-6; 7 bases map to TRBD1. V lost 0 bases, J lost 7 bases, and 9 bases stayed unmatched. CDR3 length: 17 residues. Germline CDR1 and CDR2: LGHNA and YSLEER. The CDR3 DNA reads as TGCGCCAGCAGCCAAGATTGGGGAGCAGGGGGAAATTCACCCCTCCACTTT. Residues: CASSQDWGAGGNSPLHF.

This chain links TRBV7-9 with TRBJ2-7, with 10 positions matching TRBD1. Germline CDR1 and CDR2: SEHNR and FQNEAQ (reference sequence). The CDR3 consists of 15 residues. The J segment lost 2 bases and the V segment lost 5 bases, leaving 6 bases of the junction unmatched. CDR3 residues: CASSVAGTGAYEQYF. CDR3 coding DNA: TGTGCCAGCAGCGTCGCCGGGACAGGGGCCTACGAGCAGTACTTC.

The CDR3 DNA reads as TGTGCCAGCAGTTACTGGACAGGGGCCCAAGAAGGCTACACCTTC. Translated: CASSYWTGAQEGYTF. V and J are TRBV6-5 and TRBJ1-2; 9 nucleotides align to TRBD1. The V segment lost 1 base and the J segment 8 bases; nucleotides outside the gene matches: 8. Germline V gives CDR1 MNHEY, CDR2 SVGAGI. There are 15 residues in the CDR3.